Shown below are 4 T cell receptor beta chains from a single sample sequenced in a study of blood T cell repertoires in COVID-19. Method: immunoSEQ multiplex PCR; TCRdb's copy keeps in-frame clones and lacks some. This sample has around 200,000 clones, with about 86% found just once. Material: peripheral blood. These receptors all stem from a woman between 45 and 60 years old with acute or convalescent COVID-19.

V is TRBV7-2 and J is TRBJ2-3; the D gene is possibly TRBD2 (6 bases). V lost 7 bases to trimming and J lost 6 bases, with 20 bases between them. The CDR3 contains 15 residues. Germline V gene data show CDR1 as SGHTA and CDR2 as FQGNSA. DNA of the CDR3: TGTGCCAGCACCGATCGGGCGGGGCCCCGGGATACGCAGTATTTT. It translates to CASTDRAGPRDTQYF.

The CDR3 region has the DNA TGTGCCAGCAGTTTATCGACGGGAGGACCCTACAATGAGCAGTTCTTC. This codes for CASSLSTGGPYNEQFF. The gene calls are TRBV27 and TRBJ2-1, with 7 bases aligning to TRBD2. Unmatched junction bases numbered 4, after V lost 0 bases and J lost 2 bases. The CDR3 covers 16 residues. Germline CDR1 and CDR2: MNHEY and SMNVEV (reference sequence).

This clone appeared a single time. This rearrangement joins TRBV5-1 to TRBJ2-1, with a tentative D call TRBD2 (5 bases). The germline V gene encodes CDR1 SGHRS and CDR2 YFSETQ. V gave up 1 base and J gave up 5 bases, with 13 bases separating them. This CDR3 is 15 amino acids long. The CDR3 loop reads CASSLLTNGDNEQFF. In DNA, the CDR3 is TGCGCCAGCAGCTTGTTGACTAATGGGGACAATGAGCAGTTCTTC.

This chain uses TRBV24-1 with TRBJ2-6; 7 nucleotides match TRBD1. Germline CDR1 and CDR2: KGHDR and SFDVKD. The junction had 6 bases not matched to a gene; V was cut back by 4 bases and J by 4 bases. The CDR3 sequence is 16 residues long. The CDR3 loop is CATSDRGGAGANVLTF. CDR3 coding DNA: TGTGCCACCAGTGACCGAGGGGGCGCAGGGGCCAACGTCCTGACTTTC.